Listed below are T cell receptor beta chains from one sample, sequenced in a study of regulatory T cells in long-lasting Graves disease. TCRdb used MiXCR to reprocess the multiplex PCR reads, holding one entry per CDR3 protein. The sample yields roughly 500,000 distinct CDR3 sequences, 20% to 25% seen once. The sample in question was peripheral blood mononuclear cells (PBMCs), obtained when the disease was refractory, from a patient treated with antithyroid drugs. These TCRs come from a female donor with Graves disease. Both conserved end residues are part of each CDR3. Clone size is given for some rows only: seen once, a few or many times, or a class if the clone is expanded.

v_gene	j_gene	abundance	CDR3aa
TRBV3-1	TRBJ1-1	.	CASSKIAENTEAFF
TRBV12-3/TRBV12-4	TRBJ2-1	few	CASSSGMGSPLSEQFF
TRBV24-1	TRBJ2-2	.	CATSSHTGELFF
TRBV13	TRBJ2-3	.	CASSWDRGDTQYF
TRBV28	TRBJ1-5	many	CATHRGGRPQHF
TRBV28	TRBJ2-3	.	CASSLGLAARSTDTQYF
TRBV7-9	TRBJ1-1	few	CASSRQEEAFF
TRBV11-2	TRBJ1-2	.	CASSLSGGKGYTF
TRBV3-1	TRBJ2-7	.	CASAPYRAGEQYF
TRBV4-1	TRBJ1-1	.	CASSLRAGAGTEAFF
TRBV28	TRBJ2-7	many	CASSFYRDKSYEQYF
TRBV7-8	TRBJ2-7	many	CASSLGGTGTYEQYF
TRBV7-9	TRBJ1-4	.	CASSAPGDPNEKLFF
TRBV7-3	TRBJ2-2	.	CASSKLVAGAGELFF
TRBV6-1	TRBJ1-5	few	CASSQYDSRNQPQHF
TRBV29-1	TRBJ1-5	few	CSVGQGGSNQPQHF
TRBV12-3/TRBV12-4	TRBJ1-4	many	CASSLEGQSNEKLFF
TRBV11-2	TRBJ2-3	.	CASSLNLGLAGDTQYF
TRBV2	TRBJ2-2	many	CASQGIGELFF
TRBV7-9	TRBJ1-1	many	CASSLGAENTEAFF
TRBV29-1	TRBJ1-1	few	CSVRPGGGYTEAFF
TRBV7-2	TRBJ1-5	many	CASSPADGRPQHF
TRBV28	TRBJ1-6	many	CASTVLQGAKSPLHF
TRBV20-1	TRBJ2-7	.	CSASRARGGSYEQYF
TRBV29-1	TRBJ2-4	many	CSVETGWAKNIQYF
TRBV28	TRBJ2-2	many	CASSFGGSNTGELFF
TRBV5-6	TRBJ1-1	.	CASSVSGVYTEAFF
TRBV4-2	TRBJ1-2	.	CASSQVGSFYGYTF
TRBV7-2	TRBJ2-5	many	CASSGHGTRVRETQYF
TRBV5-6	TRBJ1-1	.	CASSLIVGNAEAFF
TRBV7-9	TRBJ1-1	.	CASSLPKGAQNTEAFF
TRBV7-9	TRBJ2-4	many	CASSLGGGGAKNIQYF
TRBV7-9	TRBJ1-1	.	CASSLASGMSTEAFF
TRBV28	TRBJ1-1	many	CASSFAGAMNTEAFF
TRBV7-2	TRBJ1-1	few	CASSSPGTRRMNTEAFF
TRBV5-1	TRBJ2-5	.	CASSLATDQETQYF
TRBV29-1	TRBJ1-1	.	CSVDQNTEAFF
TRBV6-1	TRBJ2-3	.	CASSPGGGGRTDTQYF
TRBV20-1	TRBJ1-1	.	CSARDQGRISTEAFF
TRBV24-1	TRBJ2-7	few	CATSDSDMYEQYF
TRBV6-2/TRBV6-3	TRBJ1-5	.	CASRDGSNQPQHF
TRBV28	TRBJ2-6	few	CASSLIPRGGAIGANVLTF
TRBV7-2	TRBJ2-3	.	CASSLRGLNLDTQYF
TRBV28	TRBJ2-1	.	CASSTSGGYYNEQFF
TRBV4-1	TRBJ2-7	few	CASSQVAGGRDEQYF
TRBV15	TRBJ1-1	few	CATSRDLQVSTEAFF
TRBV7-2	TRBJ2-2	few	CASSWGGQGNTGELFF
TRBV28	TRBJ1-2	many	CASSFDLNYGYTF
TRBV9	TRBJ2-4	.	CASSVEPDKNIQYF
TRBV3-1	TRBJ2-5	many	CASSGTSVYQETQYF
TRBV12-3/TRBV12-4	TRBJ1-1	many	CASSLDRASTEAFF
TRBV9	TRBJ2-7	.	CASSVGGVNYEQYF
TRBV6-1	TRBJ2-7	.	CASTLGLTFYEQYF
TRBV9	TRBJ1-6	many	CASSVDLAGFDSPLHF
TRBV4-1	TRBJ1-2	once	CASSQGGEGGYGYTF
TRBV29-1	TRBJ2-7	few	CSVEVPGQGPYEQYF
TRBV27	TRBJ2-2	.	CASSLWTSGHANTGEPFF
TRBV7-9	TRBJ1-2	.	CASSLGRTVNYGYTF
TRBV5-1	TRBJ2-1	few	CASSGRARGDEQFF